These T cell receptor beta chains were read from a single sample in a study of T cell changes during pregnancy in multiple sclerosis. Sequenced by immunoSEQ multiplex PCR; TCRdb stores in-frame clones only, minus some. The table lists some 85,000 clones, more than 90% of them singletons. This specimen consisted of peripheral blood, obtained in the second trimester of pregnancy. These receptors were collected from a female donor with multiple sclerosis, enrolled in a pregnancy study. Both conserved end residues are part of each CDR3. Each record gives: D gene, J gene, V gene, clone size, CDR3 DNA, CDR3 protein. D genes are given only for firm matches. Some rows mark clone size as missing; the rest say once, few, many or name a class of expanded clone.

D gene: .
J gene: TRBJ2-1
V gene: TRBV30
clone size: .
CDR3 DNA: TGTGCCTGGAGAAACAGGACAGACTACAATGAGCAGTTCTTC
CDR3 protein: CAWRNRTDYNEQFF

D gene: TRBD2
J gene: TRBJ2-4
V gene: TRBV9
clone size: .
CDR3 DNA: TGTGCCAGCAGCGTAGGCGGGAGGCCGGTTGGTGGCATTCAGTACTTC
CDR3 protein: CASSVGGRPVGGIQYF

D gene: TRBD1
J gene: TRBJ2-7
V gene: TRBV11-2
clone size: .
CDR3 DNA: TGTGCCAGCAGCTACCAAAGGGACAGGTCCTACGAGCAGTACTTC
CDR3 protein: CASSYQRDRSYEQYF

D gene: .
J gene: TRBJ2-3
V gene: TRBV12-5
clone size: .
CDR3 DNA: TGTGCTAGTGGTTTGGTCGGGGTCACAGATACGCAGTATTTT
CDR3 protein: CASGLVGVTDTQYF

D gene: TRBD2
J gene: TRBJ2-7
V gene: TRBV19
clone size: .
CDR3 DNA: TGTGCCAGTAGCCTCGGAAGCGGGGGAACCTACGAGCAGTACTTC
CDR3 protein: CASSLGSGGTYEQYF

D gene: .
J gene: TRBJ1-2
V gene: TRBV11-2
clone size: .
CDR3 DNA: TGTGCCAGCAGCTTAGTGTCCGCTAATCGATTC
CDR3 protein: CASSLVSANRF

D gene: .
J gene: TRBJ2-7
V gene: TRBV19
clone size: .
CDR3 DNA: TGTGCCAGTAGTGCCCAGGGGTGGTACGAGCAGTACTTC
CDR3 protein: CASSAQGWYEQYF

D gene: .
J gene: TRBJ2-1
V gene: TRBV2
clone size: .
CDR3 DNA: TGTGCCAGCAGTTCGGGACTTGATGAGCAGTTCTTC
CDR3 protein: CASSSGLDEQFF

D gene: .
J gene: TRBJ2-2
V gene: TRBV19
clone size: .
CDR3 DNA: TGTGCCAGTAGTATAGTTTTGGCGGGAACCGGGGAGCTGTTTTTT
CDR3 protein: CASSIVLAGTGELFF

D gene: .
J gene: TRBJ2-3
V gene: TRBV5-1
clone size: .
CDR3 DNA: TGCGCCAGCTCCGGGGGAGTGGTTAGCACAGATACGCAGTATTTT
CDR3 protein: CASSGGVVSTDTQYF

D gene: .
J gene: TRBJ1-1
V gene: TRBV7-6
clone size: once
CDR3 DNA: TGTGCCAGCAGCTTAGAAATCAGGGTAGGCACTGAAGCTTTCTTT
CDR3 protein: CASSLEIRVGTEAFF

D gene: .
J gene: TRBJ2-7
V gene: TRBV11-2
clone size: .
CDR3 DNA: TGTGCCAGCAGCCCCCGACTAGACCGCGAGCAGTACTTC
CDR3 protein: CASSPRLDREQYF

D gene: .
J gene: TRBJ1-1
V gene: TRBV12-5
clone size: .
CDR3 DNA: TGTGCTAGTGGTTTCTTTCAGGGAGGGAACACTGAAGCTTTCTTT
CDR3 protein: CASGFFQGGNTEAFF

D gene: .
J gene: TRBJ2-3
V gene: TRBV19
clone size: once
CDR3 DNA: TGTGCCAGTAGTCTGATAGCTCATACGCAGTATTTT
CDR3 protein: CASSLIAHTQYF

D gene: .
J gene: TRBJ2-2
V gene: TRBV5-1
clone size: .
CDR3 DNA: TGCGCCAGCAGCCCGGAGTATGCCGGGGAGCTGTTTTTT
CDR3 protein: CASSPEYAGELFF

D gene: TRBD1
J gene: TRBJ1-2
V gene: TRBV2
clone size: once
CDR3 DNA: TGTGCCAGCAAGACAGGGACCTATGGCTACACCTTC
CDR3 protein: CASKTGTYGYTF

D gene: TRBD1
J gene: TRBJ1-2
V gene: TRBV4-1
clone size: .
CDR3 DNA: TGCGCCAGCAGCCAAGCCCTCGACAGGGGGCGGGGGAACTATGGCTACACCTTC
CDR3 protein: CASSQALDRGRGNYGYTF

D gene: TRBD1
J gene: TRBJ2-3
V gene: TRBV7-9
clone size: .
CDR3 DNA: TGTGCCAGCAGCTCTAGGGACAGGGGGTGGTATTTT
CDR3 protein: CASSSRDRGWYF

D gene: TRBD2
J gene: TRBJ2-1
V gene: TRBV7-7
clone size: .
CDR3 DNA: TGTGCCAGCAGCTTGGTAGCGGGAGTCCCCTACAATGAGCAGTTCTTC
CDR3 protein: CASSLVAGVPYNEQFF

D gene: TRBD2
J gene: TRBJ2-7
V gene: TRBV5-6
clone size: .
CDR3 DNA: TGTGCCAGCAGCCTGACTAGCGGGAGGGCCTACGAGCAGTACTTC
CDR3 protein: CASSLTSGRAYEQYF

D gene: TRBD2
J gene: TRBJ2-7
V gene: TRBV4-1
clone size: .
CDR3 DNA: TGCGCCAGCAGCCAAGAAGCACTAGCGTTAGCCTACGAGCAGTACTTC
CDR3 protein: CASSQEALALAYEQYF

D gene: TRBD2
J gene: TRBJ2-1
V gene: TRBV4-1
clone size: .
CDR3 DNA: TGCGCCAGCAGCCAAGGTAGCGGGAGTTTGGGTGAGCAGTTCTTC
CDR3 protein: CASSQGSGSLGEQFF

D gene: TRBD1
J gene: TRBJ2-2
V gene: TRBV28
clone size: .
CDR3 DNA: TGTGCCAGCAGTTTAACAGGGGGCGATTCGACCGGGGAGCTGTTTTTT
CDR3 protein: CASSLTGGDSTGELFF

D gene: .
J gene: TRBJ1-1
V gene: TRBV5-1
clone size: .
CDR3 DNA: TGCGCCAGCAGCCTCGACGCGGACAAGGGCACTGAAGCTTTCTTT
CDR3 protein: CASSLDADKGTEAFF

D gene: .
J gene: TRBJ2-7
V gene: TRBV4-2
clone size: .
CDR3 DNA: TGTGCCAGCAGCCAAGGGCTGGGTACAGGATCCTACGAGCAGTACTTC
CDR3 protein: CASSQGLGTGSYEQYF

D gene: TRBD1
J gene: TRBJ1-2
V gene: TRBV27
clone size: .
CDR3 DNA: TGTGCCAGCAGTTTATTCGGTACAGGGGTCTTTGGCTACACCTTC
CDR3 protein: CASSLFGTGVFGYTF

D gene: TRBD1
J gene: TRBJ1-1
V gene: TRBV29-1
clone size: .
CDR3 DNA: TGCAGCGCCCGACCGACAGGGGGCGTCACTGAAGCTTTCTTT
CDR3 protein: CSARPTGGVTEAFF

D gene: .
J gene: TRBJ2-2
V gene: TRBV7-6
clone size: few
CDR3 DNA: TGTGCCAGCAGCTTAATTCCCGGAGCCGGGGAGCTGTTTTTT
CDR3 protein: CASSLIPGAGELFF

D gene: TRBD2
J gene: TRBJ2-7
V gene: TRBV7-8
clone size: .
CDR3 DNA: TGTGCCAGCAGCCCAGCCGGGACTAGCGCCTACGAGCAGTACTTC
CDR3 protein: CASSPAGTSAYEQYF

D gene: .
J gene: TRBJ2-1
V gene: TRBV7-9
clone size: .
CDR3 DNA: TGTGCCAGCAGCTTAGAGGGCCGGGGGTACAATGAGCAGTTCTTC
CDR3 protein: CASSLEGRGYNEQFF

D gene: .
J gene: TRBJ2-4
V gene: TRBV5-1
clone size: .
CDR3 DNA: TGCGCCAGCAGCTTGGCTTCGGCGAGACTAGCCAAAAACATTCAGTACTTC
CDR3 protein: CASSLASARLAKNIQYF

D gene: TRBD1
J gene: TRBJ2-5
V gene: TRBV5-4
clone size: .
CDR3 DNA: TGTGCCAGCAGGATGACAGGGGAAGAGACCCAGTACTTC
CDR3 protein: CASRMTGEETQYF

D gene: .
J gene: TRBJ2-1
V gene: TRBV4-3
clone size: .
CDR3 DNA: TGCGCCAGCAGCCAAGAAAGGGGCAGCTCCTACAATGAGCAGTTCTTC
CDR3 protein: CASSQERGSSYNEQFF

D gene: .
J gene: TRBJ1-5
V gene: TRBV30
clone size: .
CDR3 DNA: TGTGCCTGGAGCCTCGGACAGCGGAATCAGCCCCAGCATTTT
CDR3 protein: CAWSLGQRNQPQHF

D gene: .
J gene: TRBJ2-7
V gene: TRBV9
clone size: once
CDR3 DNA: TGTGCCAGCAGCGGCCGCACTAGGGAGGTGTGGTTC
CDR3 protein: CASSGRTREVWF

D gene: TRBD1
J gene: TRBJ2-7
V gene: TRBV19
clone size: .
CDR3 DNA: TGTGCCAGTAGCTTCGGGACAGACTACGAGCAGTACTTC
CDR3 protein: CASSFGTDYEQYF

D gene: .
J gene: TRBJ1-3
V gene: TRBV5-4
clone size: .
CDR3 DNA: TGTGCCAGCAGCCTCGGGGGTCCGGGACTTGGAAACACCATATATTTT
CDR3 protein: CASSLGGPGLGNTIYF

D gene: TRBD2
J gene: TRBJ2-5
V gene: TRBV5-4
clone size: .
CDR3 DNA: TGTGCCAGCAGCTTGGAGGGTAGCGGGGGAGAGACCCAGTACTTC
CDR3 protein: CASSLEGSGGETQYF

D gene: .
J gene: TRBJ1-2
V gene: TRBV30
clone size: .
CDR3 DNA: TGTGCCTGGTGGAGGCGCGGCTACACCTTC
CDR3 protein: CAWWRRGYTF

D gene: .
J gene: TRBJ1-1
V gene: TRBV29-1
clone size: .
CDR3 DNA: TGCAGCGCTCAGGACAGCATGAACACTGAAGCTTTCTTT
CDR3 protein: CSAQDSMNTEAFF

D gene: TRBD2
J gene: TRBJ2-5
V gene: TRBV11-2
clone size: once
CDR3 DNA: TGTGCCAGCAGCTCGCTAGCGGGAGCACAAGAGACCCAGTACTTC
CDR3 protein: CASSSLAGAQETQYF

D gene: TRBD1
J gene: TRBJ1-1
V gene: TRBV19
clone size: .
CDR3 DNA: TGTGCCAGCAGGGGGCAGGGGCCCACTGAAGCTTTCTTT
CDR3 protein: CASRGQGPTEAFF

D gene: TRBD1
J gene: TRBJ1-2
V gene: TRBV28
clone size: .
CDR3 DNA: TGTGCCAGCAGTTTTTTGGACAGGGGGCGGGGCTACACCTTC
CDR3 protein: CASSFLDRGRGYTF

D gene: TRBD2
J gene: TRBJ2-7
V gene: TRBV28
clone size: .
CDR3 DNA: TGTGCCAGCAGTGGAAGCGGGACTAGTGTGTACGAGCAGTACTTC
CDR3 protein: CASSGSGTSVYEQYF

D gene: TRBD2
J gene: TRBJ2-3
V gene: TRBV7-2
clone size: .
CDR3 DNA: TGTGCCAGCAGCCAGCTTACTAGCGGGAAGTATTTT
CDR3 protein: CASSQLTSGKYF

D gene: TRBD1
J gene: TRBJ1-2
V gene: TRBV19
clone size: .
CDR3 DNA: TGTGCCAGCTCGACAGGGAGTCTTGGCTACACCTTC
CDR3 protein: CASSTGSLGYTF

D gene: TRBD2
J gene: TRBJ2-2
V gene: TRBV9
clone size: once
CDR3 DNA: TGTGCCAGCAGCGGGATAGCGGGAACGACCGGGGAGCTGTTTTTT
CDR3 protein: CASSGIAGTTGELFF

D gene: TRBD1
J gene: TRBJ2-7
V gene: TRBV5-1
clone size: .
CDR3 DNA: TGCGCCAGCAGCTTGCTAGGCGGGACAGGAAACTACGAGCAGTACTTC
CDR3 protein: CASSLLGGTGNYEQYF

D gene: TRBD1
J gene: TRBJ2-1
V gene: TRBV5-6
clone size: .
CDR3 DNA: TGTGCCAGCAGCCCACAGGGGCGAATCCTCTACAATGAGCAGTTCTTC
CDR3 protein: CASSPQGRILYNEQFF

D gene: .
J gene: TRBJ1-2
V gene: TRBV9
clone size: once
CDR3 DNA: TGTGCCAGCAGCGTAAGACCAGGGGAGCAGAACTATGGCTACACCTTC
CDR3 protein: CASSVRPGEQNYGYTF

D gene: TRBD2
J gene: TRBJ2-1
V gene: TRBV28
clone size: .
CDR3 DNA: TGTGCCAGCAGTGCCGGGGGCGGGAGGGCCGCCTACAATGAGCAGTTCTTC
CDR3 protein: CASSAGGGRAAYNEQFF

D gene: TRBD1
J gene: TRBJ1-5
V gene: TRBV7-2
clone size: .
CDR3 DNA: TGTGCCAGCAGCGCCACGACAGGGGGGCATCAGCCCCAGCATTTT
CDR3 protein: CASSATTGGHQPQHF

D gene: TRBD2
J gene: TRBJ2-7
V gene: TRBV18
clone size: few
CDR3 DNA: TGTGCCAGCTCACCACTGACTAGCGGGACTACCTACGAGCAGTACTTC
CDR3 protein: CASSPLTSGTTYEQYF

D gene: .
J gene: TRBJ2-6
V gene: TRBV27
clone size: once
CDR3 DNA: TGTGCCAGCAGTCCTTCTGGGGCCAACGTCCTGACTTTC
CDR3 protein: CASSPSGANVLTF